This TCR beta chain was captured by sequencing in a study of blood T cell repertoires in COVID-19. Overall study context: T cells, B-cell-depleted T cells, or PBMCs supplied cDNA or gDNA.

Methods used by the authors: Amplification of reference gene primers provided the estimated nucleated cell counts. This table comes from immunoSEQ multiplex PCR, and its TCRdb copy is limited to in-frame clones, with some not included. V and J calls and clone size are as listed in that table; D and trimming were resolved from the DNA. The sample lists about 220,000 clones, over 75% seen once, with approximately 2.3% in the top ten. The CDR3 consists of 15 residues. Germline CDR1 reads LGHNA; CDR2 reads YNFKEQ. The V segment lost 0 bases and the J segment 2 bases; nucleotides outside the gene matches: 2.

The sequenced sample was peripheral blood. This TCR came from an older woman with COVID-19, enrolled during active disease. The chain has TRBV4-2 and TRBJ2-5, with 8 bases matching TRBD1. CDR3 loop: CASSQEGQDQETQYF. DNA of the CDR3: TGTGCCAGCAGCCAAGAGGGACAGGATCAAGAGACCCAGTACTTC.